The 19 T cell receptor beta chains given below trace back to one sample, sequenced in a study of a mutant IDH1 vaccine in newly diagnosed glioma. As for time point: baseline, week 1 (first vaccination visit). Noted treatment: pre-vaccination baseline after standard-of-care therapy. Method: immunoSEQ multiplex PCR; TCRdb's copy keeps in-frame clones and lacks some. The data contain 30,000 to 40,000 clones, roughly 92% of them singletons. The input for sequencing was PBMCs, taken from a glioma patient treated with radiotherapy, temozolomide or both. These receptors all stem from a man aged 18 to 35 with glioma.

The rearrangement uses TRBV11-2 and TRBJ1-1; 10 positions match TRBD1. The CDR3 spans 16 residues. V was pared by 4 bases and J by 3 bases, with 8 bases of the junction left unmatched. CDR1 is SGHAT and CDR2 is FQNNGV in the germline V gene. CDR3 region: CASSSTEGTGDTEAFF. For the CDR3, the DNA is TGTGCCAGCAGCTCGACAGAGGGGACAGGGGACACTGAAGCTTTCTTT.

This clone qualifies as large (0.1 to 1%). V is TRBV4-1 and J is TRBJ2-5; either TRBD1 or TRBD2 may supply D (6 bases each). The CDR3 is 17 residues long. The V gene's germline CDR1 is MGHRA and CDR2 YSYEKL. V lost 1 base to trimming and J lost 5 bases, with 20 bases between them. CDR3 nucleotides: TGCGCCAGCAGCCAAGGTGTTCTCATGGGGGGCGGGGAGACCCAGTACTTC. Protein: CASSQGVLMGGGETQYF.

This chain connects TRBV6-5 to TRBJ2-7; D is ambiguous. V was cut by 0 bases and J by 6 bases, with 12 bases left in between. CDR1 is MNHEY, CDR2 SVGAGI, per germline. The CDR3 loop spans 14 amino acids. The CDR3 bases are TGTGCCAGCAGTTACTCGACACTCCAGAGCGAGCAGTACTTC. This codes for CASSYSTLQSEQYF.

The rearrangement joins TRBV7-2 to TRBJ1-5; 8 nucleotides line up with TRBD1. J gave up 7 bases and V 4 bases, and 9 bases lay outside the gene matches. This CDR3 comprises 15 residues. CDR1 is SGHTA, CDR2 FQGNSA, per germline. This chain's CDR3 is CASSSTGEEGQPQHF. The CDR3 nucleotides read TGTGCCAGCAGCTCGACAGGGGAAGAGGGACAGCCCCAGCATTTT.

The chain is built from TRBV6-1 and TRBJ1-3, with D tentatively TRBD1 (5 bases). V gave up 3 bases and J gave up 4 bases, with 10 bases separating them. The CDR3 has 14 residues. Germline lookup yields CDR1 MNHNS and CDR2 SASEGT. DNA for the CDR3: TGTGCCAGCAGTGACAGGGATGGAGGAAACACCATATATTTT. Protein product: CASSDRDGGNTIYF.

The chain's CDR3 is CASTHPRLGTQYF. CDR3 in DNA: TGTGCCAGCACCCACCCGAGATTAGGGACCCAGTACTTC. This chain uses TRBV6-5 with TRBJ2-5; D uncertain. Trimming cost V 7 bases and J 7 bases, with 16 bases left between them. CDR3 length equals 13 residues. Germline CDR1 reads MNHEY; CDR2 reads SVGAGI.

This clone was counted a few times. The rearrangement uses TRBV30 and TRBJ1-5; D is unresolved. This CDR3 has 15 residues. With 0 bases removed from V and 5 bases from J, the gap between germline ends came to 14 bases. Per germline, CDR1 GTSNPN and CDR2 SVGIG (reference sequence). The CDR3 here is CAWSVGPFRDQPQHF. The DNA for the CDR3 is TGTGCCTGGAGTGTAGGGCCATTTCGGGATCAGCCCCAGCATTTT.

The genes are TRBV13 and TRBJ2-2; D is unclear. The V end lost 3 bases, the J end lost 8 bases, and 4 bases lay between the germline ends. CDR1 is PRHDT and CDR2 is FYEKMQ in the germline V gene (reference sequence). The CDR3 has 11 residues. The CDR3 DNA reads TGTGCCAGCAGCTTCGGGGGGGAGCTGTTTTTT. Encoded protein: CASSFGGELFF. Looking up the rest from reference TRBV13 and TRBJ2-2 gives the full variable domain: AAGVIQSPRHLIKEKRETATLKCYPIPRHDTVYWYQQGPGQDPQFLISFYEKMQSDKGSIPDRFSAQQFSDYHSELNMSSLELGDSALYFCASSFGGELFFGEGSRLTVL.

The genes are TRBV4-1 and TRBJ1-6; 8 nucleotides line up with TRBD1. With 6 bases clipped from V and 6 bases from J, the junction kept 4 bases outside the gene matches. The CDR3 is 14 residues long. CDR1 and CDR2 from the germline V gene are MGHRA and YSYEKL. CDR3 coding DNA: TGCGCCAGCAGTCGAGGACAGGGTAATTCACCCCTCCACTTT. It translates to CASSRGQGNSPLHF.

This clone was observed a single time. The chain uses TRBV18 and TRBJ2-1, with 13 bases that match TRBD2. J lost 4 bases, V lost 5 bases, and 5 bases had no gene match. Germline V CDR1 and CDR2: KGHSH, LQKENI. The CDR3 spans 16 residues. CDR3 protein: CASSTLAGGSYNEQFF. In DNA form, the CDR3 reads TGTGCCAGCTCAACACTAGCGGGAGGGTCGTACAATGAGCAGTTCTTC.

The DNA for the CDR3 is TGTGCCAGCAGCTTAAAGGGGGTGGGCACCGGGGAGCTGTTTTTT. Protein product: CASSLKGVGTGELFF. The chain is built from TRBV7-2 and TRBJ2-2; tentative D call: TRBD1 (6 bases). The CDR3 has 15 amino acids. From germline, CDR1 is SGHTA and CDR2 FQGNSA. V lost 2 bases and J 4 bases, leaving 11 bases between the germline ends.

V and J are TRBV6-5 and TRBJ2-7; D not certain. The CDR3 sequence is 14 residues long. Between the trimmed V and J ends, which lost 6 bases and 3 bases, there was a span of 15 bases. The V gene's germline CDR1 is MNHEY and CDR2 SVGAGI. The CDR3 DNA is TGTGCCAGCAGCTCTAGAGATCACAGCTACGAGCAGTACTTC. The encoded protein is CASSSRDHSYEQYF.

This clone was detected a few times. The chain recombines TRBV6-5 with TRBJ1-1, with 8 bases matching TRBD1. The CDR3 length is 13 residues. The germline gives CDR1 MNHEY, CDR2 SVGAGI. V shed 6 bases, J shed 5 bases, and the junction held 5 bases outside the gene matches. CDR3 residues: CASRKTGETEAFF. CDR3 sequence (DNA): TGTGCCAGCAGAAAGACAGGGGAAACTGAAGCTTTCTTT.

V and J are TRBV4-1 and TRBJ1-2, with unresolved D. This CDR3 has 13 residues. Germline CDR1 is MGHRA and CDR2 is YSYEKL. The germline V and J ends were trimmed by 1 base and 4 bases, with 7 bases remaining between them. Here the CDR3 DNA reads TGCGCCAGCAGCCAAGTCCAGTCCTATGGCTACACCTTC. The encoded protein is CASSQVQSYGYTF.

The chain has TRBV19 and TRBJ2-2, with 7 nucleotides matching TRBD1. Germline-derived CDR1 and CDR2 are LNHDA and SQIVND (reference sequence). The ends lost 0 bases at V and 1 base at J; junction bases unmatched: 2. The CDR3 spans 16 residues. The DNA for the CDR3 is TGTGCCAGTAGTATAGAAGGGGGCAGGAACACCGGGGAGCTGTTTTTT. Its protein product is CASSIEGGRNTGELFF. The full variable domain, its missing parts supplied by reference TRBV19 and TRBJ2-2, is DGGITQSPKYLFRKEGQNVTLSCEQNLNHDAMYWYRQDPGQGLRLIYYSQIVNDFQKGDIAEGYSVSREKKESFPLTVTSAQKNPTAFYLCASSIEGGRNTGELFFGEGSRLTVL.

J is TRBJ1-2 and V is TRBV27; 10 bases fit TRBD1. J lost 8 bases, V lost 11 bases, and 14 bases had no gene match. The CDR3 consists of 14 residues. The germline V gene has CDR1 MNHEY and CDR2 SMNVEV (reference sequence). CDR3 sequence (DNA): TGTGCCTCCTACAGGGAAGGACAGGGGGAAGGCTACACCTTC. Its protein product is CASYREGQGEGYTF.

The chain links TRBV7-9 to TRBJ1-4; possible D gene TRBD1, 5 bases. Trimming shortened V by 5 bases and J by 0 bases, and 13 bases separated the two germline ends. Germline V lookup: CDR1 SEHNR, CDR2 FQNEAQ (reference sequence). This CDR3 comprises 16 residues. CDR3 sequence: CASSPVGGSTNEKLFF. For the CDR3, the DNA is TGTGCCAGCAGCCCAGTCGGGGGGTCAACTAATGAAAAACTGTTTTTT. Based on the CDR3 plus reference TRBV7-9 and TRBJ1-4, the full variable domain is DTGVSQNPRHKITKRGQNVTFRCDPISEHNRLYWYRQTLGQGPEFLTYFQNEAQLEKSRLLSDRFSAERPKGSFSTLEIQRTEQGDSAMYLCASSPVGGSTNEKLFFGSGTQLSVL.

This CDR3 reads CSAQGTVNTGELFF. The CDR3 region has the DNA TGCAGCGCCCAGGGGACAGTGAACACCGGGGAGCTGTTTTTT. The rearrangement joins TRBV29-1 to TRBJ2-2; the match to TRBD1 covers 7 bases. This CDR3 comprises 14 residues. Germline V lookup: CDR1 SQVTM, CDR2 ANQGSEA. The V and J ends lost 7 bases and 1 base, in that order; junction bases with no gene match: 6.

This chain joins TRBV9 and TRBJ1-5; D perhaps matches TRBD1 (6 bases). V shed 0 bases and J shed 7 bases, with 11 bases lying between them. The CDR3 is made up of 14 amino acids. Germline V gene lookup returns CDR1 SGDLS and CDR2 YYNGEE. This CDR3 is CASSVEGRGQPQHF. In DNA form, the CDR3 reads TGTGCCAGCAGCGTAGAAGGCAGGGGACAGCCCCAGCATTTT.